The present entry profiles one T cell receptor beta chain with its context. The data originate from a study of T cells in localized non-small cell lung cancer. Data came from immunoSEQ multiplex PCR; TCRdb stores just in-frame clones and leaves some out. The data hold tens of thousands of clones, with about 90% observed a single time. The sequence was collected from a woman aged 40-69 years with stage III lung adenocarcinoma. Source: peripheral blood mononuclear cells, taken before any cancer treatment.

The CDR3 bases are TGTGCCTGGAGTGTTCAGGGACAGGGGGTAGGCTACACCTTC. Protein product: CAWSVQGQGVGYTF. The chain joins TRBV30 to TRBJ1-2; 11 nucleotides match TRBD1. The CDR3 contains 14 residues. V lost 0 bases, J lost 8 bases, and 5 bases stayed unmatched. Germline CDR1 and CDR2: GTSNPN and SVGIG (reference sequence).